This T cell receptor beta chain derives from a study of blood T cell repertoires in COVID-19. Overall study: Material from acute and convalescent COVID-19 was sourced from the United States, Italy and Spain. PBMCs, B-cell-depleted T cells, or T cells were the source of the cDNA or gDNA that made up the material.

Study processing details: The assay estimated nucleated cells by amplifying reference gene primers. Libraries were prepared by immunoSEQ multiplex PCR; TCRdb keeps only in-frame clonotypes and omits some of them. The D gene and trimming were derived from the DNA, and the V and J assignments and clone size from that table. Of approximately 240,000 clones in the sample, approximately 81% were seen once. Germline V lookup: CDR1 LGHDT, CDR2 YNNKEL (reference sequence). V was shortened by 0 bases and J by 11 bases, with 16 bases between the two germline ends. The CDR3 is made up of 15 amino acids. The chain couples TRBV3-1 (or the pseudogene TRBV3-2) to TRBJ1-4; possibly TRBD1 for D (6 bases). The specimen sequenced was peripheral blood. The origin of this receptor is a woman aged 60-75 years who had recovered from COVID-19. Here the CDR3 DNA reads TGTGCCAGCAGCCAAGATGTACAGGGTAGTCGGAAACTGTTTTTT. The encoded protein is CASSQDVQGSRKLFF.